The entry that follows covers one TCR beta chain sequence. Its recognized antigen is unknown. No quality values exist for individual bases; no much larger clone is one base distant. This sample stems from a study of blood T cell repertoires in COVID-19 (dated by TCRdb to the early 2020s). Regarding the study in general: Collaborator samples came from the United States, Italy and Spain and covered acute and convalescent phases of COVID-19. The material from the prospective study consisted of cDNA or gDNA derived from T cells, B-cell-depleted T cells, or PBMCs. The dataset comprised deeply sampled blood TCRbeta repertoires from subjects exposed to, actively infected with, or recovered from COVID-19. The repertoires were released in a freely available public database meant as a resource for research on the immune response to SARS-CoV-2. The samples were drawn from two sources: the first 160 participants of the ongoing ImmuneRACE study, and 1,254 subjects contributed by 6 global collaborators. The sample metadata nearly always contained a de-identified subject ID, COVID-19 status, age in years and sex. Where available, HLA class I and class II types were taken from metadata supplied by the sample provider and were not determined by assay-based typing.

What the research found in general, with its limitations: Clinical and demographic metadata were provided uncurated, with the amount varying by source and participant.

One collaborating source in Seattle enrolled patients while the patients were actively infected and followed the patients over time throughout the course of disease. Collaborating institutions collected whole blood in K2EDTA tubes following their own protocols. For TCRbeta analysis, collaborators shipped samples as frozen whole blood, isolated PBMCs, or DNA extracted from either of those sample types. The CDR3 has 17 amino acids, counting the end cysteine and phenylalanine. Left in the record is the CDR3 DNA by itself, 51 bases read in frame from the first base. CDR1 SGHTA and CDR2 FQGNSA are derived from the germline V gene. The V end gives up 1 base and the J end 7 bases, leaving 12 bases in the junction not matched to a gene. TCRbeta CDR3 regions were amplified from genomic DNA by means of the immunoSEQ Assay, a bias-controlled multiplex PCR. Under the source paper's analysis protocol: The number of nucleated cells in each sample was estimated by amplification of reference gene primers within the assay. Sequence reads were collapsed and filtered to measure the absolute abundance of every unique TCRbeta CDR3 rearrangement. For each sample, productive Simpson clonality was calculated as the square root of Simpson's diversity index across productive rearrangements. What TCRdb holds here is the immuneACCESS table cut down to in-frame rearrangements. Part of the clones is not present; checked against another copy, under half of the missing clones reflect an unresolved V gene, and the others are unexplained. That table furnishes V, J and clone size, whereas the DNA furnished D and trimming. This sample lists fewer than 250,000 clones; 86% were detected once. Jointly, the top ten make up approximately 6% of the sample.

Recombination connected TRBV7-2 to TRBJ2-1, with 8 middle bases fitting TRBD2. Sequencing was performed on peripheral blood. The receptor's source is a woman of 80 years or more with COVID-19, enrolled during active disease. The DNA sequence is TGTGCCAGCAGCTTAGGCCCCCCAGCGGGGGTCTTGAATGAGCAGTTCTTC. It codes for CASSLGPPAGVLNEQFF.